One sample yielded the 13 T cell receptor beta chains listed below, sequenced in a study of T cell changes during pregnancy in multiple sclerosis. The assay was immunoSEQ multiplex PCR, and TCRdb's table has in-frame clones only and misses some. The sample lists around 70,000 clones; 80% to 95% were seen once. Sequencing used peripheral blood, obtained in the first trimester of pregnancy. The receptors were sampled from a female donor in good health, enrolled as a control in a pregnancy study.

The chain has TRBV11-2 and TRBJ2-7; 12 nucleotides match TRBD2. Germline CDR1 is SGHAT and CDR2 is FQNNGV. The CDR3 extends over 14 amino acids. V lost 5 bases and J lost 4; bases outside the gene matches: 3. Written as DNA, the CDR3 is TGTGCCAGCAGCGACACTAGCGGGAGGTACGAGCAGTACTTC. This encodes CASSDTSGRYEQYF.

The V gene is TRBV18, the J gene TRBJ2-7, with TRBD1 as a possible D gene (5 bases). V was clipped by 5 bases and J by 5 bases, with 16 bases between them. This CDR3 region has 14 residues. CDR1 KGHSH and CDR2 LQKENI come from the germline V gene. DNA for the CDR3: TGTGCCAGCTCAGCGGCAGGGAATTCGGACGAGCAGTACTTC. Encoded protein: CASSAAGNSDEQYF. The variable domain in full, completed from reference TRBV18 and TRBJ2-7, reads NAGVMQNPRHLVRRRGQEARLRCSPMKGHSHVYWYRQLPEEGLKFMVYLQKENIIDESGMPKERFSAEFPKEGPSILRIQQVVRGDSAAYFCASSAAGNSDEQYFGPGTRLTVT.

The CDR3 DNA is TGTGCCAGCAGCCAAACTAGCGGGAGGGTCACGGATGAGCAGTTCTTC. This gives the protein CASSQTSGRVTDEQFF. The chain recombines TRBV4-2 with TRBJ2-1, with 13 bases fitting TRBD2. With V trimmed by 2 bases and J by 8 bases, 6 bases remained unmatched. CDR3 length: 16 residues. Germline values: CDR1 LGHNA, CDR2 YNFKEQ.

The chain employs TRBV28 and TRBJ2-2; D ambiguous. The CDR3 runs to 14 residues. Germline CDR1 and CDR2: MDHEN and SYDVKM. The V and J ends lost 6 bases and 0 bases respectively, with 8 bases between them. The chain's CDR3 is CASSRLSNTGELFF. CDR3 DNA: TGTGCCAGCAGCCGTCTATCGAACACCGGGGAGCTGTTTTTT.

The V gene is TRBV19, the J gene TRBJ1-3; D unclear. With 2 bases removed from V and 0 bases from J, the gap between germline ends came to 11 bases. This CDR3 is 16 amino acids long. Germline-derived CDR1 and CDR2 are LNHDA and SQIVND (reference sequence). CDR3 residues: CASSIKAEGSGNTIYF. The DNA of the CDR3 is TGTGCCAGTAGTATAAAAGCAGAGGGCTCTGGAAACACCATATATTTT.

V usage is TRBV29-1 and J usage is TRBJ2-5; D possibly corresponds to TRBD1 (6 bases). Trimming left V 7 bases short and J 5 bases short, with 14 bases between. Germline loops: CDR1 SQVTM, CDR2 ANQGSEA. The CDR3 length is 12 residues. In nucleotides, the CDR3 is TGCAGCGCCTTACAGGGTTCCGAGACCCAGTACTTC. Protein product: CSALQGSETQYF.

This chain joins TRBV28 and TRBJ1-2; D is unresolved. Trimming shortened V by 2 bases and J by 7 bases, and 5 bases separated the two germline ends. CDR1 is MDHEN, CDR2 SYDVKM, per germline. CDR3 size: 11 residues. For the CDR3, the DNA is TGTGCCAGCAGTTTAGACTCTGGCTACACCTTC. Translated: CASSLDSGYTF.

The rearrangement links TRBV9 to TRBJ2-1; the match to TRBD2 covers 13 bases. J was trimmed by 9 bases and V by 2 bases; bases with no gene match: 11. CDR1 is SGDLS, CDR2 YYNGEE, per germline. The CDR3 is 17 amino acids. This chain's CDR3 is CASSVHGTSGNEGEQFF. The CDR3, as DNA: TGTGCCAGCAGCGTGCACGGGACTAGCGGGAACGAGGGTGAGCAGTTCTTC. Looking up the rest from reference TRBV9 and TRBJ2-1 gives the full variable domain: DSGVTQTPKHLITATGQRVTLRCSPRSGDLSVYWYQQSLDQGLQFLIQYYNGEERAKGNILERFSAQQFPDLHSELNLSSLELGDSALYFCASSVHGTSGNEGEQFFGPGTRLTVL.

J is TRBJ2-3 and V is TRBV28; the D is unclear. The CDR3 has 15 amino acids. Germline assignment: CDR1 MDHEN and CDR2 SYDVKM. The germline V and J ends were trimmed by 5 bases and 2 bases, with 14 bases remaining between them. In DNA form, the CDR3 reads TGTGCCAGCAGTCCGCCGGGTCCATCCACAGATACGCAGTATTTT. Amino acids: CASSPPGPSTDTQYF.

The rearrangement uses TRBV28 and TRBJ2-7; weak D call: TRBD2 (6 bases). The CDR3 runs to 14 residues. Looked up from germline, CDR1 is MDHEN and CDR2 is SYDVKM. V was cut by 6 bases and J by 4 bases, with 16 bases left in between. The DNA for the CDR3 is TGTGCCAGCAGACCTCCGGGACTCACATACGAGCAGTACTTC. It specifies CASRPPGLTYEQYF. The complete variable domain, with remaining parts taken from reference TRBV28 and TRBJ2-7, reads DVKVTQSSRYLVKRTGEKVFLECVQDMDHENMFWYRQDPGLGLRLIYFSYDVKMKEKGDIPEGYSVSREKKERFSLILESASTNQTSMYLCASRPPGLTYEQYFGPGTRLTVT.

The chain joins TRBV7-2 to TRBJ2-7; 7 bases map to TRBD2. This CDR3 is built from 14 residues. In germline, CDR1 is SGHTA, CDR2 FQGNSA. Trimming at V came to 5 bases and at J to 5 bases, leaving 9 bases not matched to a gene. This CDR3 is CASSPLGLADEQYF. DNA of the CDR3: TGTGCCAGCAGCCCCTTGGGGCTAGCGGACGAGCAGTACTTC.

Only a few counts were recorded for this clone. The chain uses TRBV7-8 and TRBJ2-5; TRBD1 matches at 10 bases. From germline, CDR1 is SGHVS and CDR2 FQNEAQ. The V gene end was trimmed by 5 bases and the J gene end by 4 bases; junction bases not matched to a gene: 4. This CDR3 has 14 residues. In DNA form, the CDR3 reads TGTGCCAGCAGCGCCCGGGACAGGGGAGAGACCCAGTACTTC. Translated, it gives CASSARDRGETQYF.

The gene calls are TRBV7-2 and TRBJ2-5; TRBD2 is a possible D gene (7 bases). Germline lookup yields CDR1 SGHTA and CDR2 FQGNSA. There are 14 residues in the CDR3. V lost 4 bases and J lost 5, with 14 bases in between. CDR3 residues: CASSSNRGGETQYF. CDR3 coding DNA: TGTGCCAGCAGCTCAAATAGGGGGGGCGAGACCCAGTACTTC.